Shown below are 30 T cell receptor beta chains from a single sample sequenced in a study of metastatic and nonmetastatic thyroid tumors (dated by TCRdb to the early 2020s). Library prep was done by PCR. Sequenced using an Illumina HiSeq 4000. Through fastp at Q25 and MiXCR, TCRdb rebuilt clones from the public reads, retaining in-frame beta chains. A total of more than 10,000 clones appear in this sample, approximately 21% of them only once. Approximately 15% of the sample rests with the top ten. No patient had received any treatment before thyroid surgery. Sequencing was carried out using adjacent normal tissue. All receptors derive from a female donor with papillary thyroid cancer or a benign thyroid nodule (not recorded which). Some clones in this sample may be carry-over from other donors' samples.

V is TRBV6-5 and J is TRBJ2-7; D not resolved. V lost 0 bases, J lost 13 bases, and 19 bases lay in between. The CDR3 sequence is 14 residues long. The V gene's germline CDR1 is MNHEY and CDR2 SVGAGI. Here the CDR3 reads CASSYSGSLAERYF. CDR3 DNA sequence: TGTGCCAGCAGTTACTCAGGCTCTCTGGCAGAGAGATACTTC.

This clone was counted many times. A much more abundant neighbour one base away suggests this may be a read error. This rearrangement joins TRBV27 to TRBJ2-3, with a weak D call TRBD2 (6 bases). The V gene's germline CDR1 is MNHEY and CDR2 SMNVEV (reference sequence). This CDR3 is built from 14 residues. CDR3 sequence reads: CASSLSGSTGTQYF. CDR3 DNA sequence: TGTGCCAGCAGTTTATCCGGGAGCACAGGTACGCAGTATTTT.

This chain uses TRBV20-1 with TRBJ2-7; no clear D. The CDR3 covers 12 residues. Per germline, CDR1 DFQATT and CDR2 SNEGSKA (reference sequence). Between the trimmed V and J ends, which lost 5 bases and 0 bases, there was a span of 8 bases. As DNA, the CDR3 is TGCAGTGCTCTAGAGCCCTCCTACGAGCAGTACTTC. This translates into CSALEPSYEQYF.

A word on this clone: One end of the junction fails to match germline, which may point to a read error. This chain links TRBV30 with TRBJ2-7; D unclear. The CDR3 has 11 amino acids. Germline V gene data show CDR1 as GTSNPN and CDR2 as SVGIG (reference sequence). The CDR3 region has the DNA TGTGCCTGGAGCTGGGTCTACGAGCAGTATTTC. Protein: CAWSWVYEQYF.

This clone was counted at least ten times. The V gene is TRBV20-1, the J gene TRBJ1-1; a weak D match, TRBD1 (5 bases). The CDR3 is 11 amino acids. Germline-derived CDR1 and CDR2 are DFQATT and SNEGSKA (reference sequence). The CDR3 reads CRIRGSTEAFF. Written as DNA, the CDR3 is TGCAGGATCCGGGGGAGTACTGAAGCTTTCTTT.

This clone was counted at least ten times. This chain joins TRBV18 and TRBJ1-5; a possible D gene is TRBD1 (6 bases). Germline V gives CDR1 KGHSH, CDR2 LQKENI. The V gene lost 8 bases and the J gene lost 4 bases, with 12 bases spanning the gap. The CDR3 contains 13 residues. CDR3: CASGRGRNQPQHF. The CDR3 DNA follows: TGTGCCAGCGGACGGGGGCGAAATCAGCCCCAGCATTTT.

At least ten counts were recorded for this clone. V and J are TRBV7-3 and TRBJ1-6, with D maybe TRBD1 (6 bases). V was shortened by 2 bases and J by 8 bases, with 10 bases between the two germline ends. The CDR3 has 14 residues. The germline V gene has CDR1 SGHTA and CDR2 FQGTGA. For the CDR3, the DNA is TGTGCCAGCAGCTTAGGGGCAGGGGATTCACCCCTCCACTTT. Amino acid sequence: CASSLGAGDSPLHF.

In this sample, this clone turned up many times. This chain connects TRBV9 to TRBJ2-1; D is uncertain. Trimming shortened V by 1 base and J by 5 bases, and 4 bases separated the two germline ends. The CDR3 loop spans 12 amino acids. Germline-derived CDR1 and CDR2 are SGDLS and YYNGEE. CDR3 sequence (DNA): TGTGCCAGCAGCGTACAGGACAATGAGCAGTTCTTC. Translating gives CASSVQDNEQFF.

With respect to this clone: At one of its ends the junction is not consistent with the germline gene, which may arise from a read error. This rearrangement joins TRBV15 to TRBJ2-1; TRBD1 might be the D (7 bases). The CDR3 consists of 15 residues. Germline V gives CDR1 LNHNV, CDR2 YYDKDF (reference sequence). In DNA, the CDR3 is TGCCCCACCAGCAGGTACAGGGGAAGGAGGGATGAGCAGTTCTTC. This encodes CPTSRYRGRRDEQFF.

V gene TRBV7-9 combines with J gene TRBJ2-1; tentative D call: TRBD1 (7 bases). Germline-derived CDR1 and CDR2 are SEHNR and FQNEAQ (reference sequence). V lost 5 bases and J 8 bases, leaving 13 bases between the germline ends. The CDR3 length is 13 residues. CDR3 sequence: CASSAGQIDEQFF. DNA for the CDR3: TGTGCCAGCAGCGCGGGACAGATTGATGAGCAGTTCTTC.

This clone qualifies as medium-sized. The CDR3 here is CASETPLGGGLRETQYF. CDR3 DNA: TGTGCCAGCGAGACACCTTTAGGGGGAGGGCTTCGGGAGACCCAGTACTTC. The chain couples TRBV6-2 or TRBV6-3 to TRBJ2-5; a weak D match, TRBD2 (7 bases). Deletions cut 8 bases from V and 5 bases from J, with 27 bases between. The CDR3 totals 17 residues. Looked up from germline, CDR1 is MNHEY and CDR2 is SVGEGT.

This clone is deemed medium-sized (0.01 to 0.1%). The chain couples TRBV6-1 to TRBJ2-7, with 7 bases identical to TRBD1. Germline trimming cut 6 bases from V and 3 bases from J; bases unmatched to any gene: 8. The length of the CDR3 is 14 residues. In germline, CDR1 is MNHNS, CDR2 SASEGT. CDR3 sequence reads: CASRRTRDSYEQYF. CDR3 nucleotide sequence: TGTGCCAGCAGGCGGACCCGGGACAGCTACGAGCAGTACTTC.

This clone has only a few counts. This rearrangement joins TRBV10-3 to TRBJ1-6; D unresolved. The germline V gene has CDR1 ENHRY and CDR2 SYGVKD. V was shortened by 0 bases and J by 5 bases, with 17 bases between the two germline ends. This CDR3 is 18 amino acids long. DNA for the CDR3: TGTGCCATCAGTGAGTCACCCCGCATAAGGTCCCATAATTCACCCCTCCACTTT. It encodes CAISESPRIRSHNSPLHF.

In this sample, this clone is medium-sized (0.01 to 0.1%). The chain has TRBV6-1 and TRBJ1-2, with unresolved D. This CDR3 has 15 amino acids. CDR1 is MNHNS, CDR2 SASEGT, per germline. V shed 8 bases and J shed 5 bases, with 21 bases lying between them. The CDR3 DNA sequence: TGTGCCAGCTCCAAACAGTCCCGCGGCCCATATGGCTACACCTTC. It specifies CASSKQSRGPYGYTF.

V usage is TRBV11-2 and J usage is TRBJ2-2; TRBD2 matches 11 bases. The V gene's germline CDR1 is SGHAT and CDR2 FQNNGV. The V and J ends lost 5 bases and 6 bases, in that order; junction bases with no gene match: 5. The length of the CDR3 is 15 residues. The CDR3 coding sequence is TGTGCCAGCAGCCAATTAGCGGGAGGGGCCGGGGAGCTGTTTTTT. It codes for CASSQLAGGAGELFF.

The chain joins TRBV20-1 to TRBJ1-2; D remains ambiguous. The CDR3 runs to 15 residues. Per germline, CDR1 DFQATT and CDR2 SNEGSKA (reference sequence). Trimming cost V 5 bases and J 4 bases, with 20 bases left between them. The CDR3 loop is CSAQTQPEIVYGYTF. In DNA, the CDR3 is TGCAGTGCTCAAACACAGCCCGAGATCGTCTATGGCTACACCTTC.

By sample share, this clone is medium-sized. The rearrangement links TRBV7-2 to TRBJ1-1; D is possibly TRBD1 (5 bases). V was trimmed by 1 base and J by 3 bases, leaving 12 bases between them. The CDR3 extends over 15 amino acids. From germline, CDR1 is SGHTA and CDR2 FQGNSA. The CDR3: CASSLGQKLDTEAFF. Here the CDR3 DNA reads TGTGCCAGCAGCTTAGGACAGAAGCTGGACACTGAAGCTTTCTTT.

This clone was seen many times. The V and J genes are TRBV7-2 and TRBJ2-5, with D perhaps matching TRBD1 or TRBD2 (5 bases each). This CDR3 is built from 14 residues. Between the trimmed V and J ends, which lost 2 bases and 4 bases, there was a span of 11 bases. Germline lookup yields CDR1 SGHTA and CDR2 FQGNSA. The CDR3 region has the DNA TGTGCCAGCAGCTTAACGGCAGGGACAGAGACCCAGTACTTC. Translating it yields CASSLTAGTETQYF.

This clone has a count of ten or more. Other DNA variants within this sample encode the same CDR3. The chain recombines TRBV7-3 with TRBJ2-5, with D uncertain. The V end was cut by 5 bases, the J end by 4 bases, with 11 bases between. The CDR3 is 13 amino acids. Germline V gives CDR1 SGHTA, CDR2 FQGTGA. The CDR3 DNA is TGTGCCAGCAGCCTCTACCGAGGAGAGACCCAGTACTTC. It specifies CASSLYRGETQYF.

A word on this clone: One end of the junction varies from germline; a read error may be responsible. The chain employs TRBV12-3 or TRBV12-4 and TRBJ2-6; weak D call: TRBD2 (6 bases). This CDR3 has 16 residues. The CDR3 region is CASSLGGIAGSNVLTF. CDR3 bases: TGTGCCAGCAGTTTAGGCGGGATAGCTGGGTCCAACGTCCTTACTTTC.

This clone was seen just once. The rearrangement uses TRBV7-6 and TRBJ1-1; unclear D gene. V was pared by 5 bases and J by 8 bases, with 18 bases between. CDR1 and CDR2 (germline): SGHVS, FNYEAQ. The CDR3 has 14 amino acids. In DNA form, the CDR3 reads TGTGCCAGCAGCACGAGAGAGGGTCGTGCGGAAGCTTTCTTT. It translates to CASSTREGRAEAFF.

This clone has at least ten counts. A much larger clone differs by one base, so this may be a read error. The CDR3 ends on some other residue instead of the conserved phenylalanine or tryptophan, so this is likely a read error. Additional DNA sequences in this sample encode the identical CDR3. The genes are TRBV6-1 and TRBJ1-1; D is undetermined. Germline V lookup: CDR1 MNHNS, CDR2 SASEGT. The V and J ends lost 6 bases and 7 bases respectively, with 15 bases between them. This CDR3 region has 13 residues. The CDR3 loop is CASSFGRLGEAFC. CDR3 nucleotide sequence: TGTGCCAGCAGCTTTGGACGGCTAGGTGAAGCTTTCTGT.

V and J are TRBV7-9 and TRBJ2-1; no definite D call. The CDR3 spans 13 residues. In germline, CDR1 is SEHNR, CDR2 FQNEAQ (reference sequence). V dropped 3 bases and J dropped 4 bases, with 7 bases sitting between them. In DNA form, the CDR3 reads TGTGCCAGCAGCTTGGTGGGATACAATGAGCAGTTCTTC. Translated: CASSLVGYNEQFF.

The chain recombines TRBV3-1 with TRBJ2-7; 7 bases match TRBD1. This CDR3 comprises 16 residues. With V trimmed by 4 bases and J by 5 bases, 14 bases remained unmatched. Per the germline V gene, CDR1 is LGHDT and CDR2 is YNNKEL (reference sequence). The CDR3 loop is CASSRLRTGPTDEQYF. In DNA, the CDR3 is TGTGCCAGCAGCCGACTTAGGACAGGTCCGACCGACGAGCAGTACTTC.

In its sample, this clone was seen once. DNA for the CDR3: TGCAGTGCTTTCGTGGGGAACACTGAAGCTTTCTTT. Translating it yields CSAFVGNTEAFF. The gene calls are TRBV20-1 and TRBJ1-1; D is unresolved. The CDR3 loop spans 12 amino acids. The germline V and J ends were trimmed by 5 bases and 1 base, with 8 bases remaining between them. CDR1 DFQATT and CDR2 SNEGSKA come from the germline V gene (reference sequence).

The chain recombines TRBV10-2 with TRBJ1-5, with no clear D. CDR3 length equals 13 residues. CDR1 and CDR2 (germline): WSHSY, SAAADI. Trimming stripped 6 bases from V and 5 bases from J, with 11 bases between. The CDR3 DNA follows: TGCGCCAGCAGGGGTGGGTTCTATCAGCCCCAGCATTTT. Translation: CASRGGFYQPQHF.

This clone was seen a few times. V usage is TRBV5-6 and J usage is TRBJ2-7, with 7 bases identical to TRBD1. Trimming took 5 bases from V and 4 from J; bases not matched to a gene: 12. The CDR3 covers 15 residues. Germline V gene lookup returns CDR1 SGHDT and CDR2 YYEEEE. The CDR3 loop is CASRSRSGQQYEQYF. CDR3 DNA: TGTGCCAGCAGGTCCCGCTCGGGACAGCAATACGAGCAGTACTTC.

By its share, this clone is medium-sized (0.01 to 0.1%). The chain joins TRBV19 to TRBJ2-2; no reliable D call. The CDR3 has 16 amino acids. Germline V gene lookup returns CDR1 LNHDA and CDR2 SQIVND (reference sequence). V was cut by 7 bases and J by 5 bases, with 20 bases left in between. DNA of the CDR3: TGTGCCAGTAAAGATCCCCGTCGCCAATTTACCGGGGAGCTGTTTTTT. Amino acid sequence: CASKDPRRQFTGELFF.

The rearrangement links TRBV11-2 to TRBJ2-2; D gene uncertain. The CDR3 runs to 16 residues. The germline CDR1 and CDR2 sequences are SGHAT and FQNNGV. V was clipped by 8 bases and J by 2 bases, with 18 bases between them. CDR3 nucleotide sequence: TGTGCCAGCCCTCTCAGCCCCGATGGAAACACCGGGGAGCTGTTTTTT. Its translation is CASPLSPDGNTGELFF.

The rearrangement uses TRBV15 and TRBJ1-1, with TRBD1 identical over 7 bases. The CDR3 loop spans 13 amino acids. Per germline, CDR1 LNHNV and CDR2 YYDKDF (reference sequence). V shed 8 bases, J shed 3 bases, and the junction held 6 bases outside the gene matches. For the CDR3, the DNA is TGTGCCACCCGGACAGGTGTTGACACTGAAGCTTTCTTT. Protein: CATRTGVDTEAFF.